This entry describes one T cell receptor (beta chain). Its binding antigen is unknown. One base away there is no much larger clone; base qualities are not given. V gives up 2 bases and J gives up 2 bases, and the segment between their germline ends measures 12 bases. From the cysteine up to the phenylalanine, the CDR3 has a length of 15 residues. The read is trimmed to its CDR3 DNA, 45 bases read in frame from base 1. The CDR1 and CDR2 encoded by the germline V gene are MNHNS and SASEGT. These data originate in a study of T cell clones after liver transplantation (dated by TCRdb to between 2017 and 2020). Regarding the research as a whole: The samples were obtained from ITN030ST, a randomized trial that attempted immunosuppression withdrawal within 2 years after liver transplantation. Donor-reactive T cell clones were identified by TCRbeta sequencing following a pre-transplant mixed lymphocyte reaction and were subsequently tracked in post-transplant blood. Third party-reactive TCRbeta sequences from pre-transplant MLRs were also identified as an antigen-independent comparator for donor-reactive sequences. Of the eight recipients, a few were HCV-positive, while the remaining recipients had been transplanted for non-autoimmune, non-viral indications. Subjects received no induction therapy and standard immunosuppression until randomization at 12-24 months post-transplant. Tolerance was defined as complete immunosuppression withdrawal for at least one year with no rise in liver enzymes beyond twice the upper limit of normal. Blood samples were collected pre-transplant, pre-randomization before withdrawal, and post-randomization after either complete withdrawal or failed withdrawal. A cohort of 8 liver transplant recipients was studied, of whom 3 were classified as tolerant and 5 as non-tolerant.

Using immunoSEQ, frozen genomic DNA was subjected to high-throughput TCRbeta CDR3 sequencing, a process that included PCR amplification, mapping, bias correction and internal controls. On the authors' methods: Productive rearrangements were kept, and unique TCRbeta sequences were defined by CDR3 nucleotide sequence plus V and J gene. For classification of a sequence as donor-reactive, at least 5-fold expansion in CFSE-low cells relative to unstimulated pre-transplant cells and a frequency of at least 0.01% were required. To ensure at least 90% detection power, minimum frequency thresholds were set for each subject based on that subject's lowest-template unstimulated sample. Repertoire turnover was measured by Jensen-Shannon divergence between the top 1000 TCRbeta sequences post- and pre-transplant. Changes in detection of donor-reactive sequences were assessed with two-sided Fisher's exact tests. TCRdb limited this immuneACCESS table to in-frame rearrangements with V and J called. A share of clones is missing; checked studies link under half to unresolved V genes, and the rest is unexplained. V, J and clone size were drawn from that table, and D and trimming were deduced from the DNA. The sample data list some 75,000 clones, and approximately 80% of these were observed just once. The leading ten clones occupy less than 0.65% of the sample.

The time point label for this specimen denotes: pre-transplant. Unstimulated PBMCs, after thawing, were stained for CD3, CD4 and CD8 and then FACS-sorted into CD3+CD4+ and CD3+CD8+ populations. All 8 studied subjects were randomized to withdrawal of immunosuppression. The Qiagen DNeasy Blood and Tissue Kit was used for genomic DNA isolation. General study outcomes and caveats: The decline in donor-reactive sequences exceeded the decline in third party-reactive sequences, suggesting partial antigen-specific deletion that was unrelated to withdrawal success. Because no allograft tissue specimens were available, donor-reactive T cells may have migrated into the graft instead of being deleted. Because of small, heterogeneous patient numbers and non-standardized post-transplant time points, the conclusions were only preliminary. When repertoire turnover was accounted for, significantly reduced detection of donor-reactive sequences was found in 7 of 8 subjects for CD4 and in 8 of 8 subjects for CD8. Low numbers of available donor cells limited the measurable donor-reactive repertoire in a couple of subjects. Circulating donor-reactive CD4 TCRbeta sequences fell significantly post-transplant in most of the 8 subjects, irrespective of tolerance or HCV status.

This specimen was CD4+ T cells from blood, taken before liver transplant. This receptor was obtained from a human donor who received a liver transplant. The rearrangement combines TRBV6-1 with TRBJ1-2; no D gene is confidently identified. The bases are TGTGCCAGCAGTGAAAATCCAGTTTTCAACTATGGCTACACCTTC. Translated, this is CASSENPVFNYGYTF.